This T cell receptor (beta chain) was identified in a study of T cells in Graves' hyperthyroidism and ophthalmopathy. Amplification targeted TCR beta CDR3 regions from RNA transcripts. With the HTBI primer set, the TCR CDR3 went through a first round of RT-PCR. In TCRdb, the multiplex PCR reads were re-called with MiXCR into one record per CDR3 protein. The repertoire holds around 690,000 distinct CDR3 sequences, around 16% seen once, with less than 20% in the top ten. This clonotype was seen at least ten times. Those with hyperthyroidism were 18 to 65 years old, newly diagnosed, and ill for under 2 months. Sequencing used blood. The sequence was collected from a man between 45 and 60 years old with Graves' hyperthyroidism.

The CDR3 protein is CASSFFNYGYTF. The CDR3 DNA sequence: TGTGCCAGCAGTTTTTTCAACTATGGCTACACCTTC. V is TRBV28 and J is TRBJ1-2; the D is unclear. The CDR3 sequence is 12 residues long. Trimming shortened V by 3 bases and J by 2 bases, and 4 bases separated the two germline ends. CDR1 MDHEN and CDR2 SYDVKM come from the germline V gene.